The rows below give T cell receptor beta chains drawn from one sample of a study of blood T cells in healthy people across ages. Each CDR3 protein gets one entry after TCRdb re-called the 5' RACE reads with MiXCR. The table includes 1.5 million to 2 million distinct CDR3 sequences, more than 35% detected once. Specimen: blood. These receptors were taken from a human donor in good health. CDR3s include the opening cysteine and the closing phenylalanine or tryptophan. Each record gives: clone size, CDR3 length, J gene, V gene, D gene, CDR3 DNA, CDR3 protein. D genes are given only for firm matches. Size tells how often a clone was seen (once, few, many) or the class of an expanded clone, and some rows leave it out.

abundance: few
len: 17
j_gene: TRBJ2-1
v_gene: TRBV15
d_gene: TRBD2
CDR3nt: TGTGCCACCAGCAGAGATCGAGGCGGGGGGATTGACAATGAGCAGTTCTTC
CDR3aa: CATSRDRGGGIDNEQFF

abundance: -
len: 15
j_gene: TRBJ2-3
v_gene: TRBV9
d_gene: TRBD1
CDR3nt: TGTGCCAGCAGCTCAAGGAGACAGGGGACAGATACGCAGTATTTT
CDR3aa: CASSSRRQGTDTQYF

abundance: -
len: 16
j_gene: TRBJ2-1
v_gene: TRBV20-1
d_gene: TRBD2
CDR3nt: TGCAGTGCTAGACTTAGCCTCGGGGGGACCTCCAATGAGCAGTTCTTC
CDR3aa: CSARLSLGGTSNEQFF

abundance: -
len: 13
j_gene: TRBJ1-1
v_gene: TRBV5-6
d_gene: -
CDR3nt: TGTGCCAACAGCTTGGAAGTGAACACTGAAGCTTTCTTT
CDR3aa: CANSLEVNTEAFF

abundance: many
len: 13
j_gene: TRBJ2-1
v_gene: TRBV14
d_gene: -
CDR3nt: TGTGCCAGCAGCCAAACCTCCTACAATGAGCAGTTCTTC
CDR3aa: CASSQTSYNEQFF

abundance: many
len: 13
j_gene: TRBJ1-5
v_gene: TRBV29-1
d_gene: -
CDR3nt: TGCAGCGTTCGGGGAAGGGGGAATCAGCCCCAGCATTTT
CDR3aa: CSVRGRGNQPQHF

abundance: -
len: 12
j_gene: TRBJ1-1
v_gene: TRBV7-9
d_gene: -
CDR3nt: TGTGCCAGCAGCATGGCTTCCGGGGAAGCTTTCTTT
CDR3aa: CASSMASGEAFF

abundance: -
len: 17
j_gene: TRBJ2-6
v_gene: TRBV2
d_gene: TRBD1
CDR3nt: TGTGCCAGCGAAAACAGGGGGCTTAGCTCTGGGGCCAACGTCCTGACTTTC
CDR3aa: CASENRGLSSGANVLTF

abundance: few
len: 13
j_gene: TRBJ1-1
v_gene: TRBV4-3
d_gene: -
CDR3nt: TGCGCCAGCAGCCCTTACCCGGGCACTGAAGCTTTCTTT
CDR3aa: CASSPYPGTEAFF

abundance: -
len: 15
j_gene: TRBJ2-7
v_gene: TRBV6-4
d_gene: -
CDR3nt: TGTACCAGCAGTTCTGGCATTGCGGGGATCGACGAGCAGTACTTC
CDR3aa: CTSSSGIAGIDEQYF

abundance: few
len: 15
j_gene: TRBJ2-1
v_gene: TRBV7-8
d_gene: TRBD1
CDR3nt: TGTGCCAGCAGCTTAGTCGGGACAGGCGTTCATGAGCAGTTCTTC
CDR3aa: CASSLVGTGVHEQFF

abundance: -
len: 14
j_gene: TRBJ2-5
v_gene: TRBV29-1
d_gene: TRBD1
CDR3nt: TGCAGCGTGGGGCGAGGGGGCGGCCAAGAGACCCAGTACTTC
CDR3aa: CSVGRGGGQETQYF